Below are 25 T cell receptor beta chains sequenced from a single sample in a study of cytomegalovirus exposure and HLA in healthy donors. PCR primers comprised 60 Vbeta and 13 Jbeta primers. Produced via immunoSEQ multiplex PCR; TCRdb's table is partial and in-frame only. This table holds under 200,000 clones, roughly 80% found once. Sequences were obtained from PBMCs. These receptors came from a female donor in good health and CMV-seronegative.

The chain combines TRBV28 with TRBJ2-3; D gene uncertain. V dropped 2 bases and J dropped 14 bases, with 11 bases sitting between them. The germline V gene has CDR1 MDHEN and CDR2 SYDVKM. The CDR3 runs to 11 residues. CDR3 sequence reads: CASSLRQVPYF. The CDR3 DNA reads TGTGCCAGCAGTTTAAGGCAGGTCCCGTATTTT.

The V gene is TRBV7-9, the J gene TRBJ1-2; the match to TRBD1 covers 7 bases. This CDR3 contains 15 residues. Trimming took 5 bases from V and 2 from J; bases not matched to a gene: 8. Germline loops: CDR1 SEHNR, CDR2 FQNEAQ (reference sequence). CDR3 in amino acids: CASSPLGGQNYGYTF. CDR3 sequence (DNA): TGTGCCAGCAGCCCCCTCGGGGGACAGAACTATGGCTACACCTTC.

This clone was recorded only once. The rearrangement uses TRBV15 and TRBJ2-7; the D gene is possibly TRBD1 (5 bases). The CDR3 runs 13 residues. Germline V CDR1 and CDR2: LNHNV, YYDKDF (reference sequence). Trimming removed 2 bases from V and 1 base from J, with 6 bases in between. DNA for the CDR3: TGTGCCACCAGCAGACAGGGTTCCTACGAGCAGTACTTC. Encoded protein: CATSRQGSYEQYF.

The chain has TRBV28 and TRBJ1-3; 7 bases fit TRBD1. The CDR3 totals 16 residues. Germline values: CDR1 MDHEN, CDR2 SYDVKM. Trimming cost V 3 bases and J 5 bases; bases outside gene matches: 10. The CDR3 spells CASSLPRTGSRNTIYF. In nucleotides, the CDR3 is TGTGCCAGCAGTTTGCCGAGGACAGGCTCAAGAAACACCATATATTTT.

CDR3 nucleotides: TGCGCCAGCAGCTTTGACCCTACGGGCACTGAAGCTTTCTTT. Translation: CASSFDPTGTEAFF. The rearrangement joins TRBV5-1 to TRBJ1-1; no clear D gene. V shed 2 bases and J shed 4 bases, with 12 bases lying between them. The germline CDR1 and CDR2 sequences are SGHRS and YFSETQ. This CDR3 region has 14 residues.

The V call is TRBV6-1, the J call TRBJ1-2; D unresolved. CDR3 length: 13 amino acids. V lost 4 bases to trimming and J lost 7 bases, with 13 bases between them. Germline V gene lookup returns CDR1 MNHNS and CDR2 SASEGT. CDR3 residues: CASSGAGPGGYTF. Written as DNA, the CDR3 is TGTGCCAGCAGTGGGGCAGGTCCCGGTGGCTACACCTTC.

The chain links TRBV10-3 to TRBJ1-6; D remains unclear. Trimming took 7 bases from V and 8 from J, leaving 9 bases between them. Germline V gene lookup returns CDR1 ENHRY and CDR2 SYGVKD. The length of the CDR3 is 12 residues. The CDR3 nucleotides read TGTGCCATCAACGCCGGAGATTCACCCCTCCACTTT. Amino acids: CAINAGDSPLHF.

This clone showed up just a few times. The rearrangement links TRBV7-3 to TRBJ2-1; no definite D call. This CDR3 spans 14 amino acids. The germline gives CDR1 SGHTA, CDR2 FQGTGA. V was pared by 0 bases and J by 10 bases, with 13 bases between. CDR3 bases: TGTGCCAGCAGCTTAACGTCCCACTCGGAGGAGCAGTTCTTC. It specifies CASSLTSHSEEQFF.

The DNA of the CDR3 is TGTGCCAGTAGTACCGGAGGCCCTCTGGGCTACGAGCAGTACTTC. Amino acid sequence: CASSTGGPLGYEQYF. The rearrangement uses TRBV19 and TRBJ2-7; a weak D match, TRBD2 (5 bases). In germline, CDR1 is LNHDA, CDR2 SQIVND (reference sequence). V lost 4 bases and J lost 3, with 16 bases in between. This CDR3 has 15 residues.

The chain links TRBV30 to TRBJ1-2, with D uncertain. The CDR3 spans 14 residues. Germline values: CDR1 GTSNPN, CDR2 SVGIG (reference sequence). The V end was cut by 0 bases, the J end by 4 bases, with 12 bases between. In DNA, the CDR3 is TGTGCCTGGAGTGTGACAACGGGATTCTATGGCTACACCTTC. Encoded protein: CAWSVTTGFYGYTF.

This chain uses TRBV11-1 with TRBJ2-7, with 11 positions matching TRBD2. V lost 1 base to trimming and J lost 5 bases; unmatched junction nucleotides: 7. In germline, CDR1 is SGHAT, CDR2 FQDESV (reference sequence). This CDR3 has 16 amino acids. The CDR3 loop reads CASSLVATSGGDEQYF. The DNA of the CDR3 is TGTGCCAGCAGCTTAGTGGCAACTAGCGGGGGTGACGAGCAGTACTTC.

The chain links TRBV7-9 to TRBJ1-5, with 7 bases aligning to TRBD1. Germline CDR1 is SEHNR and CDR2 is FQNEAQ (reference sequence). The V segment lost 4 bases and the J segment 2 bases; nucleotides outside the gene matches: 5. The CDR3 contains 15 residues. CDR3 nucleotide sequence: TGTGCCAGCAGCTCCGACAGGGTTGGCAATCAGCCCCAGCATTTT. Encoded protein: CASSSDRVGNQPQHF.

In this sample, this clone turned up a few times. This chain joins TRBV15 and TRBJ1-1; a weak D match, TRBD1 (6 bases). V lost 3 bases and J 1 base, leaving 12 bases between the germline ends. Germline CDR1 is LNHNV and CDR2 is YYDKDF (reference sequence). The CDR3 is 15 amino acids. CDR3 coding DNA: TGTGCCACCAGCAGGGGTTCACAGGGGAACACTGAAGCTTTCTTT. This translates into CATSRGSQGNTEAFF.

This clone was seen once. The same CDR3 can be traced to other DNA sequences in this sample. The chain combines TRBV18 with TRBJ1-6; 9 bases map to TRBD1. CDR1 and CDR2 (germline): KGHSH, LQKENI. The CDR3 is 14 residues long. With 6 bases clipped from V and 7 bases from J, the junction kept 4 bases outside the gene matches. CDR3 residues: CASSRDRENSPLHF. CDR3 nucleotide sequence: TGTGCCAGCTCGAGGGACAGGGAGAATTCACCCCTCCACTTT.

The CDR3 DNA sequence: TGTGCCAGCAGCTCTCAATCCGGCCGGGTCTACGAGCAGTACTTC. Protein: CASSSQSGRVYEQYF. This sequence joins TRBV21-1 and TRBJ2-7; the D call TRBD2 from the table was never checked on the DNA. TRBV21-1 is a recognized pseudogene. This CDR3 region has 15 residues.

The V gene is TRBV4-2, the J gene TRBJ2-7; a possible D gene is TRBD1 (7 bases). V lost 0 bases, J lost 4 bases, and 22 bases lay in between. The V gene's germline CDR1 is LGHNA and CDR2 YNFKEQ. This CDR3 region has 18 residues. The CDR3 is CASSQEGGPGTRGYEQYF. CDR3 in DNA: TGTGCCAGCAGCCAAGAGGGGGGCCCCGGGACCAGGGGGTACGAGCAGTACTTC.

Note on this clone: The identical CDR3 is also encoded by other nucleotide sequences in the sample. The chain recombines TRBV7-2 with TRBJ2-5; 7 bases map to TRBD1. Germline V CDR1 and CDR2: SGHTA, FQGNSA. This CDR3 is 14 amino acids long. The trim removed 0 bases at V and 4 bases at J, leaving 2 bases unmatched. The CDR3 spells CASSLAGGGETQYF. The DNA of the CDR3 is TGTGCCAGCAGCTTAGCAGGGGGCGGAGAGACCCAGTACTTC.

This chain links TRBV9 with TRBJ1-1; D gene ambiguous. From germline, CDR1 is SGDLS and CDR2 YYNGEE. The V end lost 0 bases, the J end lost 6 bases, and 9 bases lay between the germline ends. The CDR3 is 13 residues long. The CDR3 reads CASSVGRESEAFF. In nucleotides, the CDR3 is TGTGCCAGCAGCGTAGGGAGGGAGTCTGAAGCTTTCTTT.

The table lists this clone with a few counts. This chain links TRBV7-2 with TRBJ1-3, with D possibly being TRBD1 (6 bases). V was trimmed by 5 bases and J by 0 bases, leaving 14 bases between them. The CDR3 is 16 residues long. CDR1 and CDR2 from the germline V gene are SGHTA and FQGNSA. The CDR3 protein is CASSPRTVVSGNTIYF. CDR3 bases: TGTGCCAGCAGCCCTCGGACAGTCGTCTCTGGAAACACCATATATTTT.

Here the CDR3 DNA reads TGCAGCGTTGATCTGCTCCTAGACGGTAGATATGGCTACACCTTC. Translated: CSVDLLLDGRYGYTF. The V call is TRBV29-1, the J call TRBJ1-2; D gene unclear. The length of the CDR3 is 15 residues. Per germline, CDR1 SQVTM and CDR2 ANQGSEA. V was clipped by 3 bases and J by 5 bases, with 19 bases between them.

This clone was found many times. The CDR3 DNA reads as TGTGCCAGCAGTTACTCGGTAGATCAGCCCCAGCATTTT. Protein product: CASSYSVDQPQHF. This chain joins TRBV6-5 and TRBJ1-5; no clear D. The germline V gene has CDR1 MNHEY and CDR2 SVGAGI. This CDR3 contains 13 residues. Trimming took 0 bases from V and 5 from J, leaving 5 bases between them.

This clone was seen only a few times. The V gene is TRBV27, the J gene TRBJ2-2; maybe TRBD1 (6 bases). The CDR3 is 14 residues long. Germline lookup yields CDR1 MNHEY and CDR2 SMNVEV (reference sequence). V lost 5 bases to trimming and J lost 5 bases, with 12 bases between them. In DNA form, the CDR3 reads TGTGCCAGCAGTGCTGGACAGTTAACCGGGGAGCTGTTTTTT. The encoded protein is CASSAGQLTGELFF.

The chain couples TRBV4-2 to TRBJ1-4; TRBD1 might be the D (6 bases). The CDR3 spans 17 residues. Looked up from germline, CDR1 is LGHNA and CDR2 is YNFKEQ. V lost 6 bases, J lost 4 bases, and 21 bases lay in between. CDR3 residues: CASSPTGGAGINEKLFF. The CDR3 nucleotides are TGTGCCAGCAGTCCCACGGGGGGCGCGGGGATTAATGAAAAACTGTTTTTT.

This clone was seen just once. The V call is TRBV5-4, the J call TRBJ1-1; perhaps TRBD1 as D (5 bases). CDR3 length: 15 residues. Germline V gene sequence: CDR1 SGHNT, CDR2 YYREEE (reference sequence). V gave up 0 bases and J gave up 2 bases, with 11 bases separating them. CDR3: CASSLGGNANTEAFF. The CDR3 nucleotides are TGTGCCAGCAGCTTGGGGGGCAACGCAAACACTGAAGCTTTCTTT. The full variable domain, rest sourced from reference TRBV5-4 and TRBJ1-1, is ETGVTQSPTHLIKTRGQQVTLRCSSQSGHNTVSWYQQALGQGPQFIFQYYREEENGRGNFPPRFSGLQFPNYSSELNVNALELDDSALYLCASSLGGNANTEAFFGQGTRLTVV.

The chain couples TRBV7-6 to TRBJ2-1; 8 bases match TRBD2. Germline V gene lookup returns CDR1 SGHVS and CDR2 FNYEAQ. The V gene end was trimmed by 5 bases and the J gene end by 10 bases; junction bases not matched to a gene: 4. This CDR3 is 12 amino acids long. The CDR3 is CASSQSGGEQFF. CDR3 DNA: TGTGCCAGCAGCCAGTCGGGGGGGGAGCAGTTCTTC.